Listed here are 8 T cell receptor beta chains from one sample, sequenced in a study of blood T cell repertoires in COVID-19. The protocol was immunoSEQ multiplex PCR, while the TCRdb copy is restricted to in-frame clones and leaves out a portion. The data hold under 350,000 clones, with under 90% observed a single time. The sample consisted of peripheral blood. These receptors originate from a woman between 50 and 59 years old who had recovered from COVID-19.

The gene calls are TRBV20-1 and TRBJ1-5; no reliable D call. The CDR3 is 13 residues long. CDR1 and CDR2 from the germline V gene are DFQATT and SNEGSKA (reference sequence). The V end lost 3 bases, the J end lost 9 bases, and 15 bases lay between the germline ends. For the CDR3, the DNA is TGCAGTGCTAGTCGACTTACTCTTGGGCCCCAGCATTTT. It specifies CSASRLTLGPQHF.

The chain links TRBV3-1 (or the pseudogene TRBV3-2) to TRBJ2-7; 8 nucleotides match TRBD2. Germline V gene lookup returns CDR1 LGHDT and CDR2 YNNKEL (reference sequence). The V and J ends lost 9 bases and 0 bases, in that order; junction bases with no gene match: 22. This CDR3 has 19 amino acids. CDR3 residues: CARPPSGREALHNSYEQYF. The DNA for the CDR3 is TGTGCCAGGCCCCCCTCGGGGCGGGAGGCCCTCCACAACTCCTACGAGCAGTACTTC.

The chain employs TRBV28 and TRBJ2-7; tentatively, D is TRBD1 (7 bases). CDR1 and CDR2 (germline): MDHEN, SYDVKM. The CDR3 length is 13 residues. Trimming removed 7 bases at V and 0 bases at J, with 10 bases between. In DNA form, the CDR3 reads TGTGCCAGCATGGAGGGGGCCTCCTACGAGCAGTACTTC. Its protein is CASMEGASYEQYF.

The J gene is TRBJ1-2, the V gene TRBV10-3; 8 bases map to TRBD1. V lost 7 bases, J lost 5 bases, and 6 bases stayed unmatched. The CDR3 has 13 amino acids. Germline V CDR1 and CDR2: ENHRY, SYGVKD. CDR3 loop: CAITQGAGYGYTF. CDR3 in DNA: TGTGCCATCACGCAGGGGGCAGGGTATGGCTACACCTTC.

The genes are TRBV24-1 and TRBJ2-4; tentatively, D is TRBD2 (6 bases). Per germline, CDR1 KGHDR and CDR2 SFDVKD. The CDR3 spans 19 residues. V was shortened by 4 bases and J by 8 bases, with 29 bases between the two germline ends. For the CDR3, the DNA is TGTGCCACCAGTGACCCAGGAGATGAAAGCAGTCGAGGCGGGGACATTCAGTACTTC. Its translation is CATSDPGDESSRGGDIQYF.

The V gene is TRBV27, the J gene TRBJ2-7; TRBD2 matches at 9 bases. The CDR3 contains 18 residues. V trimming: 0 bases; J trimming: 6 bases; junction bases outside the gene matches: 15. CDR1 MNHEY and CDR2 SMNVEV come from the germline V gene (reference sequence). CDR3 DNA sequence: TGTGCCAGCAGTTTATCGGACCTAGCGGGAAGGGTGCTCTCCGAGCAGTACTTC. Translation: CASSLSDLAGRVLSEQYF.

The table lists this clone with a count of one. This rearrangement joins TRBV15 to TRBJ1-5; TRBD1 might be the D (5 bases). Germline V lookup: CDR1 LNHNV, CDR2 YYDKDF (reference sequence). V shed 5 bases and J shed 0 bases, with 11 bases lying between them. The CDR3 covers 15 residues. The CDR3 DNA follows: TGTGCCACCAGCCTTGACAGCTATAGCAATCAGCCCCAGCATTTT. As protein: CATSLDSYSNQPQHF.

This rearrangement joins TRBV18 to TRBJ1-1, with no clear D. Germline assignment: CDR1 KGHSH and CDR2 LQKENI. The germline V and J ends were trimmed by 6 bases and 3 bases, with 17 bases remaining between them. The CDR3 totals 15 residues. The CDR3: CASSPGNRRYTEAFF. The CDR3 nucleotides are TGTGCCAGCTCGCCGGGAAACCGACGGTACACTGAAGCTTTCTTT.